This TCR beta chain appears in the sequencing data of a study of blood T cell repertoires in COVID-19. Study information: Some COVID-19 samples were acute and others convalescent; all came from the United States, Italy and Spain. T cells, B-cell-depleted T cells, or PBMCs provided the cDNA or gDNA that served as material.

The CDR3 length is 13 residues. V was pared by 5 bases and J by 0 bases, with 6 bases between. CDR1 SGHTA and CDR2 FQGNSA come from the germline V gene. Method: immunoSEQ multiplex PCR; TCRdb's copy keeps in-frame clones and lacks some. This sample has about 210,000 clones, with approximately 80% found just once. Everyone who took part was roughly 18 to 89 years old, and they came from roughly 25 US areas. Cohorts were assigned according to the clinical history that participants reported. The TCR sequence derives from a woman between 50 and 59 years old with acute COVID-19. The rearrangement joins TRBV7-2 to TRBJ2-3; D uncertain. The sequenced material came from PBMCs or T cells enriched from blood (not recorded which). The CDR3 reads CASSQQSTDTQYF. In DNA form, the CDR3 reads TGTGCCAGCAGCCAACAGAGCACAGATACGCAGTATTTT.